The source of this TCR beta chain is a study of OX40 agonist ivuxolimab in advanced cancers. Findings of the study overall: More expanded clones were found, on average, in CD8+ than in CD4+ T cells. Both blood CD4+ and CD8+ T cells showed clonal growth by week 6 at 0.1 to 3.0 mg/kg.

Concerning this clone: The antigen is not known.

This CDR3 contains 16 residues. V dropped 3 bases and J dropped 4; count of bases not matched to a gene: 10. The germline V gene has CDR1 MGHRA and CDR2 YSYEKL. Produced via immunoSEQ multiplex PCR; TCRdb's table is partial and in-frame only. Of about 53,000 clones listed, 70% to 80% are singletons. This clonotype was sampled from an adult with an advanced solid tumor such as melanoma, head and neck, liver or kidney cancer. The V and J genes are TRBV4-1 and TRBJ2-7; 9 bases agree with TRBD1. Sequences were derived from CD4+ or CD8+ T cells sorted from blood, sampled in a trial of the OX40 agonist ivuxolimab. This chain's CDR3 is CASSHRGGQGRYEQYF. CDR3 nucleotide sequence: TGCGCCAGCAGCCACCGAGGGGGACAGGGAAGGTACGAGCAGTACTTC.